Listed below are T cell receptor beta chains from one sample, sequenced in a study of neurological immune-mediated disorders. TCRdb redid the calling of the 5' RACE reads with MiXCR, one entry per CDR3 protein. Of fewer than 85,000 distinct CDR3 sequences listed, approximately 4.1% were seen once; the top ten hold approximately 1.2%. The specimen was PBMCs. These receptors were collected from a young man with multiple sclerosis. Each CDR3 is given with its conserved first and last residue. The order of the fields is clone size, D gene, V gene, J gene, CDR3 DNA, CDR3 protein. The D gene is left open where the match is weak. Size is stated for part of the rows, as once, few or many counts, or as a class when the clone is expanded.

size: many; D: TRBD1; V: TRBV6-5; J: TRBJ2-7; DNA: TGTGCCAGCAGTTACCTGACAGGGGGCTTCTACGAGCAGTACTTC; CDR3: CASSYLTGGFYEQYF
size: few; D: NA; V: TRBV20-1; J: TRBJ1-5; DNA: TGCAGTGCTAGAGATCATAGCACGCCGCATTTT; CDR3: CSARDHSTPHF
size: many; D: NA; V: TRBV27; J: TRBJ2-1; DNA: TGTGCCAGCAGTTACCGTGCCCTAGTCCCCTCCTACAATGAGCAGTTCTTC; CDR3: CASSYRALVPSYNEQFF
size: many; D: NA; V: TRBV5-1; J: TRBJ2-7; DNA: TGCGCCAGCAGCTTGGAGGGGCCGAAGACCTACGAGCAGTACTTC; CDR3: CASSLEGPKTYEQYF
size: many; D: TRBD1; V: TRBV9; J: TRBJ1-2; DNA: TGTGCCAGCAGCGTAGAGACAGGGAACTATGGCTACACCTTC; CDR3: CASSVETGNYGYTF
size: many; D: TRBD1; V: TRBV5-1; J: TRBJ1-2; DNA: TGCGCCAGCAGCTTGGACAGGGGAGACTATGGCTACACCTTC; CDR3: CASSLDRGDYGYTF
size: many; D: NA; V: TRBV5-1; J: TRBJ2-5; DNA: TGCGCCAGCAGCTTGGGCACAGGGGAGACCCAGTACTTC; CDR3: CASSLGTGETQYF
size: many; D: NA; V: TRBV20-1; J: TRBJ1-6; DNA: TGCAGTGCTAGAGTCTCCATCTCCTATAATTCACCCCTCCACTTT; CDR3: CSARVSISYNSPLHF
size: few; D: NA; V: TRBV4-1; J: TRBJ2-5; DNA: TGCGCCAGCAGCCAACAATACAGATCCCAAGATACCCAGTACTTC; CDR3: CASSQQYRSQDTQYF
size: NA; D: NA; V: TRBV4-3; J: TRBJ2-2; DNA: TGCGCCAGCAGCCAAGATAGGGGTACGGACACCGGGGAGCTGTTTTTT; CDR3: CASSQDRGTDTGELFF
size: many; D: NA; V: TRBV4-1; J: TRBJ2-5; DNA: TGCGCCAGCAGCCCCCGACTAGTTACGGGGGAGACCCAGTACTTC; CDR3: CASSPRLVTGETQYF
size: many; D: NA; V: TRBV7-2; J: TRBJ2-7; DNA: TGTGCCAGCAGCTTAAGTTCTCCAGATTACGAGCAGTACTTC; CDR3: CASSLSSPDYEQYF
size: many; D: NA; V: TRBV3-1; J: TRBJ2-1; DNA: TGTGCCAGCAGCCCTCTCGGGGGTGAGCAGTTCTTC; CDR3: CASSPLGGEQFF
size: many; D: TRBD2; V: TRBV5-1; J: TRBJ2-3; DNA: TGCGCCAGCAGCTTGACTGCGGGGGTGGATACGCAGTATTTT; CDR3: CASSLTAGVDTQYF
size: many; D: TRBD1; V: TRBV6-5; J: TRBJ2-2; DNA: TGTGCCAGCAGGTGGACAGGGTTAATTTCCGGGGAGCTGTTTTTT; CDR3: CASRWTGLISGELFF
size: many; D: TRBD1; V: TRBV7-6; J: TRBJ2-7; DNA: TGTGCCAGCAGCCTTGAGGGACAGTCCTACGAGCAGTACTTC; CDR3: CASSLEGQSYEQYF
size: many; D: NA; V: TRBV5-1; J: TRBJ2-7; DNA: TGCGCCAGCAGCCGGGAAGGGGCTCAGGACGAGCAGTACTTC; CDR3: CASSREGAQDEQYF
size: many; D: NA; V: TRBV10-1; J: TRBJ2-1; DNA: TGCGCCAGCAGTGATGGAAGGGGTATCTCCTACAATGAGCAGTTCTTC; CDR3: CASSDGRGISYNEQFF
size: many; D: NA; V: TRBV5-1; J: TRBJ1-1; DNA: TGCGCCAGCAGCTTGGAGATGAACACTGAAGCTTTCTTT; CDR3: CASSLEMNTEAFF
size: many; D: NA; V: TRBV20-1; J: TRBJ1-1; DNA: TGCAGTGCTAGAGGGGACACTGACTCCGGGTACACTGAAGCTTTCTTT; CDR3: CSARGDTDSGYTEAFF
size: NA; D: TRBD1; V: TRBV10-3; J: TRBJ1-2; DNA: TGTGCCGTGCGGGGACAGGGTACCCTCCAAACCTTC; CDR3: CAVRGQGTLQTF
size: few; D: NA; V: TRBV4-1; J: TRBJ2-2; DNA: TGCGCCAGCAGCCAAGAAGGCCACAAATACACCGGGGAGCTGTTTTTT; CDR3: CASSQEGHKYTGELFF
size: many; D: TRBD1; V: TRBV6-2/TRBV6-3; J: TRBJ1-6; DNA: TGTGCCAGCAGACCCGCGACAGGGAGAAATTCACCCCTCCACTTT; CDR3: CASRPATGRNSPLHF
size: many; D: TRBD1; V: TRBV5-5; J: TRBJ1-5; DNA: TGTGCCAGCAGCCCCGACAGGGGGTTAAGGAGCAATCAGCCCCAGCATTTT; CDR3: CASSPDRGLRSNQPQHF
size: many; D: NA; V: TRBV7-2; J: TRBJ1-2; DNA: TGTGCCAGCAGCTTATGGGGGGCCTATGGCTACACCTTC; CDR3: CASSLWGAYGYTF
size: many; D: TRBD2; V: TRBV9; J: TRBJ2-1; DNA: TGTGCCAGCAGTACGGGTTTAGCGGGGTACTACAATGAGCAGTTCTTC; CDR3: CASSTGLAGYYNEQFF
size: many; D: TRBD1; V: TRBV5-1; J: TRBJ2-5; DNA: TGCGCCAGCAGCCCACCCACCGGGACAGGGGGAGAGACCCAGTACTTC; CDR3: CASSPPTGTGGETQYF
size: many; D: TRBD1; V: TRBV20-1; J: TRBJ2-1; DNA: TGCAGTGCTAGTCGGACAGGGGCCCTCTACAATGAGCAGTTCTTC; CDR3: CSASRTGALYNEQFF
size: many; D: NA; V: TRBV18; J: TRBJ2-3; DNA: TGTGCCAGCTCACCACGGGCCCCCGATACGCAGTATTTT; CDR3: CASSPRAPDTQYF
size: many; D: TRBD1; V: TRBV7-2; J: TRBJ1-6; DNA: TGTGCCAGCAGCTTAGACAGGGGTTATTCACCCCTCCACTTT; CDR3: CASSLDRGYSPLHF
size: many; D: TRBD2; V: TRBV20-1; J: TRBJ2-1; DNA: TGCAGTGCTTCGACCGGGACTAGCTCCTACAATGAGCAGTTCTTC; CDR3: CSASTGTSSYNEQFF
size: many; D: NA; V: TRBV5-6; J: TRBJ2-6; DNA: TGTGCCAGCAGCTTGGCCGAAGGGGGTGGGGCCAACGTCCTGACTTTC; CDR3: CASSLAEGGGANVLTF
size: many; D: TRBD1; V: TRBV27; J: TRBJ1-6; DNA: TGTGCCAGCAGTCCCACAGGGGGTTCACCCCTCCACTTT; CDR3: CASSPTGGSPLHF
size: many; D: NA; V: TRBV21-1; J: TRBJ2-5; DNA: TGTGCCAGCAGCATGCCGGGACCCCAAGAGACCCAGTACTTC; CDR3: CASSMPGPQETQYF
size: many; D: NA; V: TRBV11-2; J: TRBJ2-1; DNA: TGTGCCAGCAGCTCCGACCACAATGAGCAGTTCTTC; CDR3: CASSSDHNEQFF